This record looks at one T cell receptor beta chain sequence and its context. Germline V CDR1 and CDR2: SGHDT, YYEEEE. The V gene end was trimmed by 6 bases and the J gene end by 4 bases; junction bases not matched to a gene: 5. The CDR3 contains 14 residues. Original data processing: Amplification of reference gene primers provided the estimated nucleated cell counts. Libraries were prepared by immunoSEQ multiplex PCR; TCRdb keeps only in-frame clonotypes and omits some of them. For V, J and clone size, that table is used; D and trimming come from the DNA. The sample holds roughly 230,000 clones, around nine tenths seen once. This record comes from a study of blood T cell repertoires in COVID-19. Across the study: The study counted Cohort 3 donors as recovered given two negative PCRs, clearance, or symptom resolution. Italy, Spain and the United States were the sources of the convalescent and acute COVID-19 samples.

The genes are TRBV5-6 and TRBJ2-7, with 12 bases identical to TRBD1. The sequence was obtained from a man aged 25-45 years in a cohort exposed to, infected with or recovered from COVID-19 (not recorded which). Sequencing was done on a sample of PBMCs or T cells enriched from blood (not recorded which). CDR3 sequence reads: CASMGDRGLYEQYF. The CDR3 DNA reads TGTGCCAGCATGGGGGACAGGGGGCTATACGAGCAGTACTTC. The variable domain in full, with the rest retrieved from reference TRBV5-6 and TRBJ2-7, is DAGVTQSPTHLIKTRGQQVTLRCSPKSGHDTVSWYQQALGQGPQFIFQYYEEEERQRGNFPDRFSGHQFPNYSSELNVNALLLGDSALYLCASMGDRGLYEQYFGPGTRLTVT.